Listed here are 24 T cell receptor beta chains from one sample, sequenced in a study of blood T cell repertoires in COVID-19. Measured with immunoSEQ multiplex PCR; TCRdb has only the in-frame clones, and not every one. The top ten hold under 2.5% of the sample, which has approximately 250,000 clones, about 86% seen once. Sequenced material: peripheral blood. The receptor set was obtained from a man under 40 with active or convalescent COVID-19.

The gene calls are TRBV5-6 and TRBJ2-1; D might be TRBD2 (5 bases). CDR1 is SGHDT, CDR2 YYEEEE, per germline. The V end was cut by 5 bases, the J end by 4 bases, with 7 bases between. The CDR3 length is 12 residues. CDR3 nucleotides: TGTGCCAGCAGTGGACTGTACAATGAGCAGTTCTTC. Translated: CASSGLYNEQFF.

The CDR3, as DNA: TGTGCCAGCAGCTTCGGGACAGAAACCCGCAATCAGCCCCAGCATTTT. Its translation is CASSFGTETRNQPQHF. The rearrangement joins TRBV5-6 to TRBJ1-5; TRBD1 agrees at 7 bases. V shed 2 bases and J 2 bases; nucleotides not matched to a gene: 7. The germline gives CDR1 SGHDT, CDR2 YYEEEE. There are 16 residues in the CDR3. The variable domain in full, completed from reference TRBV5-6 and TRBJ1-5, reads DAGVTQSPTHLIKTRGQQVTLRCSPKSGHDTVSWYQQALGQGPQFIFQYYEEEERQRGNFPDRFSGHQFPNYSSELNVNALLLGDSALYLCASSFGTETRNQPQHFGDGTRLSIL.

The J gene is TRBJ2-3, the V gene TRBV6-1, with 7 bases fitting TRBD2. The CDR3 totals 16 residues. Per germline, CDR1 MNHNS and CDR2 SASEGT. With V trimmed by 4 bases and J by 2 bases, 9 bases remained unmatched. The CDR3 reads CASSVYGGSSTDTQYF. The CDR3 DNA follows: TGTGCCAGCAGTGTTTACGGGGGGTCCTCCACAGATACGCAGTATTTT.

The chain joins TRBV4-2 to TRBJ2-7, with TRBD2 as a possible D gene (6 bases). Trimming shortened V by 0 bases and J by 6 bases, and 12 bases separated the two germline ends. Germline CDR1 and CDR2: LGHNA and YNFKEQ. The CDR3 loop spans 14 amino acids. The CDR3 region is CASSQDTGGAEQYF. DNA of the CDR3: TGTGCCAGCAGCCAAGATACAGGAGGGGCCGAGCAGTACTTC.

The CDR3 region is CSASRLGGGDAPRTQYF. In DNA form, the CDR3 reads TGCAGTGCTAGTAGATTGGGCGGAGGGGATGCCCCTAGGACCCAGTACTTC. This rearrangement joins TRBV20-1 to TRBJ2-5; TRBD2 is a possible D gene (6 bases). The CDR3 totals 17 residues. The V gene lost 3 bases and the J gene lost 7 bases, with 27 bases spanning the gap. Germline loops: CDR1 DFQATT, CDR2 SNEGSKA (reference sequence).

J is TRBJ2-7 and V is TRBV2; 8 positions match TRBD2. The CDR3 covers 14 residues. The germline CDR1 and CDR2 sequences are SNHLY and FYNNEI. V shed 6 bases and J 4 bases; nucleotides not matched to a gene: 8. The CDR3 bases are TGTGCCAGCAGAACTTGGGGACTAGGGTACGAGCAGTACTTC. This translates into CASRTWGLGYEQYF.

This clone was observed a handful of times. This chain connects TRBV5-1 to TRBJ1-4; 7 bases agree with TRBD1. The CDR3 sequence is 14 residues long. Germline-derived CDR1 and CDR2 are SGHRS and YFSETQ. V lost 7 bases to trimming and J lost 7 bases; unmatched junction nucleotides: 10. In nucleotides, the CDR3 is TGCGCCAGCTCCCTTGGGGACAGAAGTGAAAAACTGTTTTTT. Translation: CASSLGDRSEKLFF.

This clone was counted a single time. The chain couples TRBV5-4 to TRBJ2-7, with 8 bases identical to TRBD2. The germline gives CDR1 SGHNT, CDR2 YYREEE (reference sequence). The CDR3 runs 17 residues. Trimming cost V 4 bases and J 4 bases; bases outside gene matches: 16. CDR3: CASSRNQKRGPKYEQYF. The CDR3 nucleotides are TGTGCCAGCAGCCGAAACCAAAAGCGGGGGCCCAAATACGAGCAGTACTTC.

The J gene is TRBJ1-5, the V gene TRBV11-2; no clear D gene. The V gene lost 1 base and the J gene lost 4 bases, with 5 bases spanning the gap. The CDR3 contains 13 residues. Germline loops: CDR1 SGHAT, CDR2 FQNNGV. The CDR3 region has the DNA TGTGCCAGCAGCTTAGGACAAAATCAGCCCCAGCATTTT. It yields the protein CASSLGQNQPQHF.

The chain couples TRBV12-3 or TRBV12-4 to TRBJ1-2; D not certain. Trimming pared 7 bases from V and 8 bases from J, leaving 14 bases between. This CDR3 region has 12 residues. The chain's CDR3 is CASTGDSEGYTF. CDR3 nucleotide sequence: TGTGCCAGCACCGGGGATTCGGAGGGCTACACCTTC.

This chain joins TRBV10-1 and TRBJ2-3; tentative D call: TRBD2 (5 bases). V lost 6 bases, J lost 3 bases, and 10 bases lay in between. CDR3 length equals 13 residues. CDR1 WNHNN and CDR2 SYGVQD come from the germline V gene (reference sequence). The CDR3: CASSDSGTDTQYF. In nucleotides, the CDR3 is TGCGCCAGCAGCGACTCGGGAACAGATACGCAGTATTTT.

The chain combines TRBV5-1 with TRBJ1-1; D perhaps matches TRBD1 (6 bases). This CDR3 has 16 amino acids. CDR1 is SGHRS and CDR2 is YFSETQ in the germline V gene. The ends were cut back, 0 bases at V and 5 bases at J, with 17 bases in the middle. The CDR3: CASSLGVGGRGTEAFF. CDR3 DNA sequence: TGCGCCAGCAGCTTGGGTGTCGGGGGGCGAGGAACTGAAGCTTTCTTT. Looking up the rest from reference TRBV5-1 and TRBJ1-1 gives the full variable domain: KAGVTQTPRYLIKTRGQQVTLSCSPISGHRSVSWYQQTPGQGLQFLFEYFSETQRNKGNFPGRFSGRQFSNSRSEMNVSTLELGDSALYLCASSLGVGGRGTEAFFGQGTRLTVV.

In this sample, this clone turned up once. The CDR3 loop is CASSWEAGGYNEQFF. CDR3 nucleotide sequence: TGCGCCAGCAGCTGGGAAGCGGGGGGTTACAATGAGCAGTTCTTC. The chain employs TRBV5-1 and TRBJ2-1; TRBD2 matches 9 bases. The CDR3 is made up of 15 amino acids. Germline assignment: CDR1 SGHRS and CDR2 YFSETQ. Trimming took 3 bases from V and 4 from J; bases not matched to a gene: 5.

This clone was observed a single time. The chain combines TRBV7-8 with TRBJ1-6; a weak D match, TRBD1 (5 bases). The CDR3 spans 14 residues. Germline V gene data show CDR1 as SGHVS and CDR2 as FQNEAQ. Between the trimmed V and J ends, which lost 5 bases and 0 bases, there was a span of 5 bases. In DNA form, the CDR3 reads TGTGCCAGCAGCGACAGCTCCTATAATTCACCCCTCCACTTT. Its protein is CASSDSSYNSPLHF.

The rearrangement uses TRBV3-1 (or the pseudogene TRBV3-2) and TRBJ1-4; D is uncertain. Trimming left V 3 bases short and J 7 bases short, with 12 bases between. Germline lookup yields CDR1 LGHDT and CDR2 YNNKEL (reference sequence). This CDR3 is built from 14 residues. The CDR3 DNA reads as TGTGCCAGCAGCCAGGGTCGAGGGAGTGAAAAACTGTTTTTT. It is translated as CASSQGRGSEKLFF.

This rearrangement joins TRBV27 to TRBJ2-7, with D maybe TRBD2 (6 bases). Looked up from germline, CDR1 is MNHEY and CDR2 is SMNVEV (reference sequence). CDR3 length: 13 residues. V gave up 4 bases and J gave up 4 bases, with 11 bases separating them. CDR3 loop: CASSSAGGYEQYF. The CDR3 DNA follows: TGTGCCAGCAGTTCCGCCGGGGGATACGAGCAGTACTTC.

The sample holds one count of this clone. The chain couples TRBV5-1 to TRBJ1-1; unclear D gene. The CDR3 length is 15 residues. The germline gives CDR1 SGHRS, CDR2 YFSETQ. The V and J ends lost 4 bases and 0 bases respectively, with 13 bases between them. The DNA for the CDR3 is TGCGCCAGCAGCACAACGACAAATATGAACACTGAAGCTTTCTTT. It specifies CASSTTTNMNTEAFF.

J is TRBJ2-5 and V is TRBV24-1; 7 bases align to TRBD1. The CDR3 is 13 residues long. With 3 bases clipped from V and 5 bases from J, the junction kept 2 bases outside the gene matches. The germline V gene has CDR1 KGHDR and CDR2 SFDVKD. The CDR3 here is CATSDTGVETQYF. CDR3 nucleotide sequence: TGTGCCACCAGTGATACAGGGGTCGAGACCCAGTACTTC.

V usage is TRBV3-1 (or the pseudogene TRBV3-2) and J usage is TRBJ1-1; tentatively, D is TRBD1 (5 bases). Per germline, CDR1 LGHDT and CDR2 YNNKEL (reference sequence). The CDR3 length is 14 residues. V was pared by 1 base and J by 4 bases, with 10 bases between. CDR3 amino acids: CASSQVGGGTEAFF. The CDR3 DNA is TGTGCCAGCAGCCAAGTGGGGGGAGGCACTGAAGCTTTCTTT.

V usage is TRBV2 and J usage is TRBJ2-7; perhaps TRBD2 as D (5 bases). From germline, CDR1 is SNHLY and CDR2 FYNNEI. V lost 7 bases, J lost 6 bases, and 16 bases lay in between. This CDR3 contains 13 residues. CDR3 sequence: CASIRETPGEQYF. DNA for the CDR3: TGTGCCAGCATAAGGGAGACCCCGGGCGAGCAGTACTTC.

J is TRBJ2-5 and V is TRBV30, with 7 positions matching TRBD1. The CDR3 spans 14 residues. Germline lookup yields CDR1 GTSNPN and CDR2 SVGIG (reference sequence). V gave up 0 bases and J gave up 6 bases; unmatched junction bases: 7. DNA of the CDR3: TGTGCCTGGAGTGTAGGGTCGGGACAGAAGACCCAGTACTTC. It specifies CAWSVGSGQKTQYF.

This clone was found once. The chain uses TRBV7-2 and TRBJ2-3; a possible D gene is TRBD1 (5 bases). Looked up from germline, CDR1 is SGHTA and CDR2 is FQGNSA. Trimming took off 5 bases at V and 4 bases at J, with 10 bases between the two ends. This CDR3 is built from 13 residues. CDR3 region: CASSPQGSDTQYF. For the CDR3, the DNA is TGTGCCAGCAGCCCCCAGGGCTCAGATACGCAGTATTTT.

The chain uses TRBV10-3 and TRBJ2-3, with 7 nucleotides matching TRBD1. The ends lost 2 bases at V and 1 base at J; junction bases unmatched: 6. The V gene's germline CDR1 is ENHRY and CDR2 SYGVKD. CDR3 length equals 16 residues. CDR3 residues: CAISEPDRAGTDTQYF. The CDR3 coding sequence is TGTGCCATCAGTGAGCCCGACAGGGCGGGCACAGATACGCAGTATTTT.

In its sample, this clone was seen once. J is TRBJ1-6 and V is TRBV10-3; D is perhaps TRBD1 (6 bases). This CDR3 spans 15 amino acids. The V gene lost 0 bases and the J gene lost 14 bases, with 17 bases spanning the gap. Germline CDR1 ENHRY, CDR2 SYGVKD. The CDR3 coding sequence is TGTGCCATCAGTGAGTCCGGGGCCGAGGGGGTAGCCCTCCACTTT. Protein: CAISESGAEGVALHF.